A selection of T cell receptor beta chains follows, all from one sample in a study of siplizumab effects on memory and regulatory T cells. Assay: immunoSEQ multiplex PCR; the TCRdb copy retains only in-frame clones and omits some. The sample holds roughly 56,000 clones; around 98% are singletons and the top ten take around 0.99%. The sample comprised naive CD8+ T cells sorted from blood. These receptors were taken from a human donor in good health. Each CDR3 is given with its conserved first and last residue. D genes are given only for firm matches. Size is stated for part of the rows, as once, few or many counts, or as a class when the clone is expanded.

v_call: TRBV7-8; clone_size: once; j_call: TRBJ2-3; d_call: TRBD2; cdr3_aa: CASSLGLLAASTDTQYF; cdr3_nt: TGTGCCAGCAGCTTAGGTTTACTAGCGGCAAGCACAGATACGCAGTATTTT
v_call: TRBV28; clone_size: NA; j_call: TRBJ2-1; d_call: TRBD2; cdr3_aa: CASSFGLAGDEQFF; cdr3_nt: TGTGCCAGCAGTTTCGGTCTAGCGGGGGATGAGCAGTTCTTC
v_call: TRBV30; clone_size: NA; j_call: TRBJ2-7; d_call: NA; cdr3_aa: CAWSIRGLPYEQYF; cdr3_nt: TGTGCCTGGAGTATCAGGGGCCTTCCCTACGAGCAGTACTTC
v_call: TRBV25-1; clone_size: NA; j_call: TRBJ2-1; d_call: TRBD2; cdr3_aa: CASAQTSGGNEQFF; cdr3_nt: TGTGCCAGCGCCCAGACTAGCGGGGGCAATGAGCAGTTCTTC
v_call: TRBV7-9; clone_size: NA; j_call: TRBJ1-3; d_call: NA; cdr3_aa: CASSSGPDTIYF; cdr3_nt: TGTGCCAGCAGCTCGGGGCCTGACACCATATATTTT
v_call: TRBV4-3; clone_size: NA; j_call: TRBJ2-1; d_call: TRBD2; cdr3_aa: CASSQDGTSGSDEQFF; cdr3_nt: TGCGCCAGCAGCCAAGATGGTACTAGCGGGAGCGATGAGCAGTTCTTC
v_call: TRBV10-3; clone_size: NA; j_call: TRBJ2-1; d_call: NA; cdr3_aa: CAISESEGDYNEQFF; cdr3_nt: TGTGCCATCAGTGAGTCTGAAGGGGACTACAATGAGCAGTTCTTC
v_call: TRBV6-1; clone_size: once; j_call: TRBJ2-1; d_call: TRBD1; cdr3_aa: CASSLQGEGYEQFF; cdr3_nt: TGTGCCAGCAGCTTGCAGGGGGAAGGATATGAGCAGTTCTTC
v_call: TRBV14; clone_size: NA; j_call: TRBJ1-3; d_call: NA; cdr3_aa: CASSQVGGSGNTIYF; cdr3_nt: TGTGCCAGCAGCCAAGTGGGGGGCTCTGGAAACACCATATATTTT
v_call: TRBV19; clone_size: NA; j_call: TRBJ1-2; d_call: NA; cdr3_aa: CASRPIQGNYGYTF; cdr3_nt: TGTGCCAGTAGACCCATCCAGGGAAACTATGGCTACACCTTC
v_call: TRBV6-5; clone_size: NA; j_call: TRBJ2-7; d_call: NA; cdr3_aa: CATSAGVLYEQYF; cdr3_nt: TGTGCCACCTCGGCCGGGGTCCTCTACGAGCAGTACTTC
v_call: TRBV2; clone_size: NA; j_call: TRBJ2-2; d_call: NA; cdr3_aa: CASTTTGELFF; cdr3_nt: TGTGCCAGTACAACTACCGGGGAGCTGTTTTTT
v_call: TRBV21-1; clone_size: NA; j_call: TRBJ2-7; d_call: NA; cdr3_aa: CASSKGGAGTYEQYF; cdr3_nt: TGTGCCAGCAGCAAAGGTGGCGCAGGGACCTACGAGCAGTACTTC
v_call: TRBV9; clone_size: NA; j_call: TRBJ1-1; d_call: NA; cdr3_aa: CASSVPGDLNTEAFF; cdr3_nt: TGTGCCAGCAGCGTCCCTGGGGACCTAAACACTGAAGCTTTCTTT
v_call: TRBV27; clone_size: NA; j_call: TRBJ2-7; d_call: NA; cdr3_aa: CASSLSMASPYEQYF; cdr3_nt: TGTGCCAGCAGTTTATCGATGGCCTCTCCCTACGAGCAGTACTTC
v_call: TRBV5-1; clone_size: NA; j_call: TRBJ1-1; d_call: NA; cdr3_aa: CASSLGGGVEAFF; cdr3_nt: TGCGCCAGCAGCTTGGGCGGGGGCGTTGAAGCTTTCTTT
v_call: TRBV29-1; clone_size: NA; j_call: TRBJ2-1; d_call: NA; cdr3_aa: CSVWPPGYNEQFF; cdr3_nt: TGCAGCGTTTGGCCCCCCGGCTACAATGAGCAGTTCTTC